This entry lists 10 T cell receptor beta chains sequenced from one sample in a study of T-cell memory formation after mild COVID-19. From the 5' RACE reads, TCRdb called clonotypes with MiXCR, one entry per CDR3 protein. Of more than 300,000 distinct CDR3 sequences listed, approximately 13% are singletons. The sequenced sample was PBMCs or a T cell subset sorted from them (not recorded which). The receptors were gathered from a man aged 18-30 years who had mild COVID-19 (a few samples of this study predate the infection). Cell type and time point are not known.

This rearrangement joins TRBV23-1 to TRBJ2-4; 7 nucleotides align to TRBD1. TRBV23-1 is an ORF, with its function uncertain. The trim removed 3 bases at V and 8 bases at J, leaving 7 bases unmatched. There are 14 residues in the CDR3. This chain's CDR3 is CASSHATGRDIQYF. The CDR3, as DNA: TGCGCCAGCAGTCACGCGACAGGGCGAGACATTCAGTACTTC.

In DNA form, the CDR3 reads TGTGCCAGCAGCACAACCGGGACAGGTGACTACGAGCAGTACTTC. It encodes CASSTTGTGDYEQYF. The rearrangement uses TRBV21-1 and TRBJ2-7; the table's D call, TRBD1, has no DNA check behind it. TRBV21-1 is classified as a pseudogene. The CDR3 runs 15 residues.

This chain joins TRBV6-6 and TRBJ2-1, with 9 bases lining up with TRBD2. Losses at the gene ends were 5 bases for V and 5 bases for J; bases not matched to a gene: 7. The CDR3 length is 15 residues. Germline V gives CDR1 MNHNY, CDR2 SVGAGI (reference sequence). The CDR3, as DNA: TGTGCCAGCAGTGCTTTCCAGCGGGGGGACAATGAGCAGTTCTTC. Translated: CASSAFQRGDNEQFF.

V usage is TRBV5-1 and J usage is TRBJ2-7; no clear D gene. The CDR3 length is 14 residues. Germline V gives CDR1 SGHRS, CDR2 YFSETQ. Trimming removed 0 bases from V and 2 bases from J, with 9 bases in between. The chain's CDR3 is CASSLGQVAYEQYF. The CDR3 nucleotides read TGCGCCAGCAGCTTGGGTCAGGTCGCCTACGAGCAGTACTTC.

This clonotype was detected only a few times. This chain joins TRBV7-2 and TRBJ2-5; the D call may be TRBD1 or TRBD2 (6 bases each). The CDR3 is 15 amino acids. Trimming left V 3 bases short and J 4 bases short, with 15 bases between. CDR1 and CDR2 (germline): SGHTA, FQGNSA. CDR3 nucleotides: TGTGCCAGCAGCTTCGGCGGAGGGGGGAGAGAGACCCAGTACTTC. Translating it yields CASSFGGGGRETQYF.

The rearrangement links TRBV5-4 to TRBJ1-2; unclear D gene. Trimming removed 2 bases at V and 7 bases at J, with 12 bases between. This CDR3 is built from 13 residues. The germline CDR1 and CDR2 sequences are SGHNT and YYREEE (reference sequence). The CDR3 loop reads CASSLSSPLGYTF. The CDR3 bases are TGTGCCAGCAGCTTATCGTCACCCCTTGGCTACACCTTC.

In its sample, this clonotype was seen many times. The V call is TRBV11-1, the J call TRBJ2-1; D not resolved. The germline V gene has CDR1 SGHAT and CDR2 FQDESV (reference sequence). V gave up 8 bases and J gave up 4 bases, with 12 bases separating them. The CDR3 covers 13 residues. In DNA, the CDR3 is TGTGCCAGCTTTGGACCACCGTACAATGAGCAGTTCTTC. Translating it yields CASFGPPYNEQFF. Full variable domain (rest looked up from reference TRBV11-1 and TRBJ2-1): EAEVAQSPRYKITEKSQAVAFWCDPISGHATLYWYRQILGQGPELLVQFQDESVVDDSQLPKDRFSAERLKGVDSTLKIQPAELGDSAMYLCASFGPPYNEQFFGPGTRLTVL.

This chain links TRBV5-1 with TRBJ2-5, with 9 bases identical to TRBD2. Trimming removed 4 bases from V and 5 bases from J; junction bases left unmatched: 15. CDR3 size: 17 residues. The germline V gene has CDR1 SGHRS and CDR2 YFSETQ. The CDR3 loop reads CASSPEGVASGMETQYF. Here the CDR3 DNA reads TGCGCCAGCAGCCCCGAGGGTGTGGCTAGCGGGATGGAGACCCAGTACTTC.

This clonotype occurred a few times. V gene TRBV5-1 combines with J gene TRBJ1-1; 8 bases map to TRBD1. This CDR3 has 13 amino acids. Trimming at V came to 4 bases and at J to 5 bases, leaving 4 bases not matched to a gene. Germline V gene data show CDR1 as SGHRS and CDR2 as YFSETQ. Written as DNA, the CDR3 is TGCGCCAGCAGCATAGGACAGGGAACTGAAGCTTTCTTT. Translating gives CASSIGQGTEAFF.

V gene TRBV29-1 combines with J gene TRBJ1-4; D unresolved. The CDR3 totals 16 residues. Trimming shortened V by 4 bases and J by 3 bases, and 18 bases separated the two germline ends. CDR1 and CDR2 (germline): SQVTM, ANQGSEA. Here the CDR3 DNA reads TGCAGCGTTGTCGCGCGGGCCCCGGGTTCTAATGAAAAACTGTTTTTT. It encodes CSVVARAPGSNEKLFF. The full variable domain, in which reference TRBV29-1 and TRBJ1-4 provide the parts outside the CDR3, is SAVISQKPSRDICQRGTSLTIQCQVDSQVTMMFWYRQQPGQSLTLIATANQGSEATYESGFVIDKFPISRPNLTFSTLTVSNMSPEDSSIYLCSVVARAPGSNEKLFFGSGTQLSVL.